A single sample is the source of the 24 T cell receptor beta chains below, sequenced in a study of Ad26.COV2.S vaccination and SARS-CoV-2 variants. Libraries were prepared by immunoSEQ multiplex PCR; TCRdb keeps only in-frame clonotypes and omits some of them. Among more than 350,000 clones listed, 90% were seen once. Treatment reported: some 20 received Ad26.COV2.S at low or high dose, single or two shots; about 5 received placebo; per-sample allocation not given. Sampling took place 63 days after the first vaccine or placebo injection. This sample comprised peripheral blood, obtained in a trial of Ad26.COV2.S vaccine versus placebo. These TCRs come from a person aged 18-65 years who received the Ad26.COV2.S COVID-19 vaccine or a placebo.

The chain carries TRBV11-2 and TRBJ2-7; D ambiguous. Trimming took off 5 bases at V and 0 bases at J, with 14 bases between the two ends. Germline assignment: CDR1 SGHAT and CDR2 FQNNGV. The CDR3 consists of 15 residues. CDR3 region: CASSPPSEGSYEQYF. DNA for the CDR3: TGTGCCAGCAGCCCTCCCTCGGAAGGCTCCTACGAGCAGTACTTC.

This clone was picked up one time. This chain uses TRBV7-9 with TRBJ2-1; 15 nucleotides align to TRBD2. The CDR3 runs to 16 residues. Per the germline V gene, CDR1 is SEHNR and CDR2 is FQNEAQ (reference sequence). V trimming: 1 base; J trimming: 7 bases; junction bases outside the gene matches: 2. The CDR3, as DNA: TGTGCCAGCAGCTTAGGGGGACTAGCGGGAGGAAATGAGCAGTTCTTC. Translating it yields CASSLGGLAGGNEQFF.

The CDR3 region has the DNA TGTGCCAGCTCCCTTCACAGGGATGCCTATGGCTACACCTTC. Encoded protein: CASSLHRDAYGYTF. The chain combines TRBV18 with TRBJ1-2, with D possibly TRBD1 on 6 matching bases. This CDR3 has 14 residues. In germline, CDR1 is KGHSH, CDR2 LQKENI. Trimming left V 6 bases short and J 4 bases short, with 15 bases between.

The chain couples TRBV27 to TRBJ1-5, with D perhaps matching TRBD1 (6 bases). The CDR3 runs to 14 residues. Trimming shortened V by 6 bases and J by 4 bases, and 13 bases separated the two germline ends. CDR1 and CDR2 (germline): MNHEY, SMNVEV (reference sequence). CDR3: CASSGSRGNQPQHF. CDR3 in DNA: TGTGCCAGCAGCGGGTCCAGGGGAAATCAGCCCCAGCATTTT.

The J gene is TRBJ1-5, the V gene TRBV6-5; a weak D match, TRBD1 (5 bases). The CDR3 length is 14 residues. From germline, CDR1 is MNHEY and CDR2 SVGAGI. Trimming took off 7 bases at V and 0 bases at J, with 10 bases between the two ends. For the CDR3, the DNA is TGTGCCAGCATCCCGACAGATAGCAATCAGCCCCAGCATTTT. Translating it yields CASIPTDSNQPQHF.

This rearrangement joins TRBV7-3 to TRBJ2-1; D gene unclear. From germline, CDR1 is SGHTA and CDR2 FQGTGA. The CDR3 has 14 residues. V lost 5 bases and J 9 bases, leaving 17 bases between the germline ends. The CDR3 sequence: CASSTGPYPREQFF. DNA of the CDR3: TGTGCCAGCAGCACTGGGCCCTACCCCCGTGAGCAGTTCTTC.

This chain uses TRBV6-6 with TRBJ2-7; D not resolved. Trimming removed 6 bases at V and 7 bases at J, with 10 bases between. The CDR3 contains 11 residues. CDR1 is MNHNY and CDR2 is SVGAGI in the germline V gene (reference sequence). In DNA form, the CDR3 reads TGTGCCAGCAGGGGGATGGTTGAGCAGTACTTC. Translating it yields CASRGMVEQYF.

This clone came up many times. The chain has TRBV6-5 and TRBJ2-2; 7 bases align to TRBD1. The junction had 12 bases not matched to a gene; V was cut back by 7 bases and J by 7 bases. This CDR3 is built from 15 residues. Germline-derived CDR1 and CDR2 are MNHEY and SVGAGI. The CDR3 coding sequence is TGTGCCAGCACGGGTGATGAGGGGGCGAGCGGGGAGCTGTTTTTT. Translating it yields CASTGDEGASGELFF.

The chain uses TRBV12-3 or TRBV12-4 and TRBJ2-1, with D uncertain. This CDR3 is built from 12 residues. V shed 4 bases and J shed 7 bases, with 8 bases lying between them. CDR3 bases: TGTGCCAGCAGTTCCCAAGGGAATGAGCAGTTCTTC. Protein sequence: CASSSQGNEQFF.

The chain is built from TRBV5-1 and TRBJ2-1, with 7 bases lining up with TRBD1. The CDR3 consists of 14 residues. The junction had 4 bases not matched to a gene; V was cut back by 0 bases and J by 7 bases. The germline V gene has CDR1 SGHRS and CDR2 YFSETQ. The CDR3 reads CASSLGQGRNEQFF. CDR3 coding DNA: TGCGCCAGCAGCTTGGGACAGGGTCGTAATGAGCAGTTCTTC.

This clone was seen more than once but under ten times. The chain combines TRBV3-1 (or the pseudogene TRBV3-2) with TRBJ1-1, with 8 bases matching TRBD1. V was pared by 6 bases and J by 7 bases, with 7 bases of the junction left unmatched. The CDR3 consists of 13 residues. The V gene's germline CDR1 is LGHDT and CDR2 YNNKEL (reference sequence). The CDR3 here is CASRQDRAGEAFF. The CDR3 region has the DNA TGTGCCAGCAGGCAGGACAGGGCGGGTGAAGCTTTCTTT.

The V call is TRBV28, the J call TRBJ1-2; 12 bases fit TRBD1. The V and J ends lost 8 bases and 6 bases, in that order; junction bases with no gene match: 1. The germline V gene encodes CDR1 MDHEN and CDR2 SYDVKM. The CDR3 sequence is 12 residues long. CDR3 amino acids: CASGTGGDGYTF. In nucleotides, the CDR3 is TGTGCCAGCGGGACAGGGGGCGATGGCTACACCTTC.

The chain has TRBV5-4 and TRBJ1-2, with 12 bases matching TRBD1. The CDR3 covers 14 residues. The V gene's germline CDR1 is SGHNT and CDR2 YYREEE (reference sequence). Trimming took 4 bases from V and 5 from J; bases not matched to a gene: 3. The CDR3 DNA reads TGTGCCAGCAGCCGGGGACAGGGGGCGTATGGCTACACCTTC. Protein: CASSRGQGAYGYTF. Full variable domain (outside the CDR3, taken from reference TRBV5-4 and TRBJ1-2): ETGVTQSPTHLIKTRGQQVTLRCSSQSGHNTVSWYQQALGQGPQFIFQYYREEENGRGNFPPRFSGLQFPNYSSELNVNALELDDSALYLCASSRGQGAYGYTFGSGTRLTVV.

This clone has a handful of counts. The chain links TRBV20-1 to TRBJ1-3; no clear D. CDR1 is DFQATT and CDR2 is SNEGSKA in the germline V gene (reference sequence). The CDR3 totals 15 residues. V was shortened by 3 bases and J by 7 bases, with 19 bases between the two germline ends. The CDR3 sequence: CSASAQALGQNTIYF. DNA of the CDR3: TGCAGTGCTAGTGCGCAGGCACTAGGTCAGAACACCATATATTTT.

This chain joins TRBV28 and TRBJ2-7; the match to TRBD1 covers 9 bases. The V segment lost 5 bases and the J segment 0 bases; nucleotides outside the gene matches: 8. The germline gives CDR1 MDHEN, CDR2 SYDVKM. This CDR3 comprises 16 residues. The CDR3 spells CASSDTGGFPSYEQYF. The CDR3 DNA reads TGTGCCAGCAGTGATACAGGGGGCTTCCCCTCCTACGAGCAGTACTTC.

This clone was seen a single time. The rearrangement joins TRBV30 to TRBJ2-5; TRBD2 aligns across 12 bases. This CDR3 is 15 amino acids long. Germline lookup yields CDR1 GTSNPN and CDR2 SVGIG (reference sequence). Trimming removed 0 bases from V and 5 bases from J; junction bases left unmatched: 4. The CDR3 nucleotides are TGTGCCTGGAGTGTACTAGCGGGAGGAGGTGAGACCCAGTACTTC. It translates to CAWSVLAGGGETQYF. The complete variable domain, with remaining parts taken from reference TRBV30 and TRBJ2-5, reads SQTIHQWPATLVQPVGSPLSLECTVEGTSNPNLYWYRQAAGRGLQLLFYSVGIGQISSEVPQNLSASRPQDRQFILSSKKLLLSDSGFYLCAWSVLAGGGETQYFGPGTRLLVL.

The chain employs TRBV29-1 and TRBJ1-1; D gene ambiguous. The CDR3 sequence is 13 residues long. The germline gives CDR1 SQVTM, CDR2 ANQGSEA. Trimming took 0 bases from V and 2 from J, leaving 7 bases between them. This chain's CDR3 is CSVEDIDNTEAFF. The CDR3 nucleotides read TGCAGCGTTGAAGATATTGATAACACTGAAGCTTTCTTT.

The chain carries TRBV12-3 or TRBV12-4 and TRBJ2-7, with D tentatively TRBD1 or TRBD2 (5 bases each). CDR3 length equals 13 residues. V was cut by 6 bases and J by 4 bases, with 13 bases left in between. The chain's CDR3 is CASSTRGGYEQYF. In DNA, the CDR3 is TGTGCCAGCAGCACACGGGGCGGATACGAGCAGTACTTC.

This clone was found once. The chain recombines TRBV7-2 with TRBJ1-2; 8 bases match TRBD1. The J segment lost 3 bases and the V segment lost 1 base, leaving 4 bases of the junction unmatched. CDR1 is SGHTA and CDR2 is FQGNSA in the germline V gene. The CDR3 runs to 15 residues. CDR3 DNA: TGTGCCAGCAGCTTAGAACAGGGGGGTTACTATGGCTACACCTTC. It encodes CASSLEQGGYYGYTF.

The chain carries TRBV4-1 and TRBJ2-2; maybe TRBD2 (5 bases). The CDR3 extends over 18 amino acids. Trimming stripped 1 base from V and 3 bases from J, with 18 bases between. Germline V gene lookup returns CDR1 MGHRA and CDR2 YSYEKL. CDR3 in DNA: TGCGCCAGCAGCCAAGTGGGCCCGGAGGTGCGGGACACCGGGGAGCTGTTTTTT. It encodes CASSQVGPEVRDTGELFF.

This chain links TRBV7-6 with TRBJ2-1, with 11 bases identical to TRBD2. From germline, CDR1 is SGHVS and CDR2 FNYEAQ. The CDR3 totals 16 residues. Trimming took 5 bases from V and 1 from J; bases not matched to a gene: 4. The CDR3 sequence: CASSPRTSGSYNEQFF. DNA of the CDR3: TGTGCCAGCAGCCCTCGGACTAGCGGGTCCTACAATGAGCAGTTCTTC.

V is TRBV6-1 and J is TRBJ2-5; 9 bases align to TRBD2. This CDR3 contains 15 residues. The germline CDR1 and CDR2 sequences are MNHNS and SASEGT. Trimming removed 3 bases from V and 4 bases from J; junction bases left unmatched: 6. CDR3 region: CASSEVAGGVETQYF. The CDR3 region has the DNA TGTGCCAGCAGTGAGGTTGCGGGAGGGGTAGAGACCCAGTACTTC.

The CDR3 protein is CASSFSGNTDTQYF. DNA for the CDR3: TGTGCCAGCAGCTTTAGCGGGAACACAGATACGCAGTATTTT. The chain couples TRBV7-3 to TRBJ2-3; 8 bases line up with TRBD2. The CDR3 length is 14 residues. The ends lost 3 bases at V and 2 bases at J; junction bases unmatched: 1. Per the germline V gene, CDR1 is SGHTA and CDR2 is FQGTGA.

The chain couples TRBV6-2 or TRBV6-3 to TRBJ2-7; 11 bases align to TRBD2. Germline V CDR1 and CDR2: MNHEY, SVGEGT. J gave up 3 bases and V 4 bases, and 11 bases lay outside the gene matches. This CDR3 has 17 amino acids. The CDR3: CASSFPPPSGRFYEQYF. The CDR3 nucleotides read TGTGCCAGCAGTTTCCCCCCCCCTAGCGGGAGGTTCTACGAGCAGTACTTC.